This T cell receptor beta chain came from a study of T-cell reconstitution after alpha-beta-depleted transplantation in children. The table lists this clonotype with many counts. Its antigen is unknown. Molecular barcoding with unique molecular identifiers was used for the TCRbeta library. TCRdb itself ran the PCR reads through MiXCR, one entry per CDR3 protein. Of approximately 630,000 distinct CDR3 sequences listed, around 13% are singletons. Trimming took off 3 bases at V and 4 bases at J, with 7 bases between the two ends. CDR1 is SGHRS, CDR2 YFSETQ, per germline. The CDR3 is 13 residues long. Overall study findings and caveats: Diversity of TCRbeta at day 60 was high in some patients, arising from surviving recipient T cells and thymic progenitors. After one year, T-cell counts and TCRbeta diversity mostly came from new T cells. Reportedly, only several hundred clones from non-depleted graft cells drove alpha-beta T-cell counts at about two months.

The clonotype comes from a girl aged 2 to 9 with congenital amegakaryocytic thrombocytopenia, due to receive a stem cell transplant. This specimen was PBMCs, taken before TCRalphabeta/CD19-depleted stem cell transplant. The chain joins TRBV5-1 to TRBJ2-2, with D perhaps TRBD1 or TRBD2 (5 bases each). CDR3 coding DNA: TGCGCCAGCAGCTACGGGACCACCGGGGAGCTGTTTTTT. Protein sequence: CASSYGTTGELFF.